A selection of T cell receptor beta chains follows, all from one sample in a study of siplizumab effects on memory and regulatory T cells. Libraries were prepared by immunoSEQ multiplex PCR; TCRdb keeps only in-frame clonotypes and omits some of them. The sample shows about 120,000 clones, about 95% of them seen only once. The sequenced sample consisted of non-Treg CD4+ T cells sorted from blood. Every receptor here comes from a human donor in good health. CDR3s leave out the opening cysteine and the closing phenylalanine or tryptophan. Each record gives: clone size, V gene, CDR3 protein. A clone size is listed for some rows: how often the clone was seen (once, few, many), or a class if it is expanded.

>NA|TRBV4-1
ASSQSPVTNEKLF
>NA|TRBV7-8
ASSLVGGSYGYT
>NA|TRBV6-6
ASSYSIGVGYT
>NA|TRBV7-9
ASSLQGSDTGELF
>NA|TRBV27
ASSLTQLNTEAF
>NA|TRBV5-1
ASSLAPGFSGNTIY
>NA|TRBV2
ASSVTGELF
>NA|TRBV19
ASSIDGAGSKETQY
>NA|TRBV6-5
ASSFGRPYLGYEQY
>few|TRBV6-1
ASKRQGNTEAF
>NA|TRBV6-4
ASSTSTGGQPQH
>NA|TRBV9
ASSSRTGYTGELF
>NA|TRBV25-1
ASPRGGRTKNIQY
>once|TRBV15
ATSPGGFPSYGYT
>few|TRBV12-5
ASGSGQSNQPQH
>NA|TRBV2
ASSALRGADTQY
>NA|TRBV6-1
ASSGQGAHLGTEAF
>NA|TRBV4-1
ASSQEWLAVSSYEQY
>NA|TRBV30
AWSREVPYEQY
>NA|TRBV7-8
ASSLDEGNYGYT
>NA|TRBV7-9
ASSKAGTPKYEQY
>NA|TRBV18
ASSPRTGLEEKLF
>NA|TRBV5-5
ASSRRQGSDTEAF
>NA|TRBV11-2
ASSSGGLATAQY
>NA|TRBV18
ASSPPSLGGQPQH
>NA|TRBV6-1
ASILGQSNQPQH
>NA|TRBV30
AWSATGLQPQH
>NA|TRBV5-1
ASSLWQNTEAF
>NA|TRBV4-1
ASSQGPGGSSYEQY
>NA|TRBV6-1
ASSVLRTSGAPDTQY
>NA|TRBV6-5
ASSYSGKQPQH
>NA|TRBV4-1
ASSQDAQRGRETQY
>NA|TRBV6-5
ATGLGETQY
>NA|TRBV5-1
ASSSAGTGGTDTQY
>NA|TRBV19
ASNPGQGGYGYT
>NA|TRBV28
ASSPPLTGATEAF
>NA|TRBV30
AWRGTQGYT
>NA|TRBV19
ASSIDPGRGVRNTEAF
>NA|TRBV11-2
ASGSPWGQLNYGYT
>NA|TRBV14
ASSLQGVTEAF
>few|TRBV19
ASSIELTDTQY
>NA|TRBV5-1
ASSLGPGNYGYT
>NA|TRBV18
ASSPPGTGNYGYT
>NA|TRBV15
ATSRDRSTGGGSPLH
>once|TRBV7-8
ASSHRDRGPGELF
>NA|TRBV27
ASSFQGYNEQF
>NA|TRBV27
ASRSEYGYT
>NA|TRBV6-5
ASSQGARGEQY
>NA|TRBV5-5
ASSSRLEISYEQY